A single TCR beta chain is shown here with its context. Its antigen remains unidentified. The data were taken from a study of CD8+ T cells in alopecia areata. Points from the study as a whole: Higher clonality than in normal scalp was seen in lesional scalp, especially alopecia totalis/universalis.

The CDR3 length is 14 residues. V lost 3 bases to trimming and J lost 6 bases, with 13 bases between them. Germline V gives CDR1 LNHNV, CDR2 YYDKDF (reference sequence). Following RNA extraction, reverse transcription yielded cDNA that acted as the sequencing template. Measured with immunoSEQ multiplex PCR; TCRdb has only the in-frame clones, and not every one. The repertoire includes approximately 98,000 clones, roughly 60% of them detected once, and around 20% sits in the top ten. The clonotype was recovered from a human donor in good health. V gene TRBV15 combines with J gene TRBJ2-3; TRBD2 might be the D (5 bases). Input material: CD8+ T cells sorted from blood. CDR3 sequence (DNA): TGTGCCACCAGCAGCCCCGGGGTTTGGGATACGCAGTATTTT. This encodes CATSSPGVWDTQYF.